This T cell receptor beta chain is from a study of T-cell reconstitution after alpha-beta-depleted transplantation in children. Trimming removed 1 base from V and 6 bases from J; junction bases left unmatched: 6. Germline CDR1 SGHRS, CDR2 YFSETQ. This CDR3 spans 16 amino acids. This clonotype was picked up a small number of times. Preparation of the TCRbeta library used unique molecular identifiers. From the PCR reads, TCRdb called clonotypes with MiXCR, one entry per CDR3 protein. This sample has roughly 570,000 distinct CDR3 sequences, with 25% to 30% found just once. Sequenced material: PBMCs, taken before TCRalphabeta/CD19-depleted stem cell transplant. This clonotype originated in a boy younger than two with Wiskott-Aldrich syndrome, due to receive a stem cell transplant. The chain couples TRBV5-1 to TRBJ2-1, with 11 positions matching TRBD2. CDR3 sequence: CASSLKPGLAGNEQFF. The CDR3 coding sequence is TGCGCCAGCAGCTTGAAACCTGGACTAGCGGGCAATGAGCAGTTCTTC.